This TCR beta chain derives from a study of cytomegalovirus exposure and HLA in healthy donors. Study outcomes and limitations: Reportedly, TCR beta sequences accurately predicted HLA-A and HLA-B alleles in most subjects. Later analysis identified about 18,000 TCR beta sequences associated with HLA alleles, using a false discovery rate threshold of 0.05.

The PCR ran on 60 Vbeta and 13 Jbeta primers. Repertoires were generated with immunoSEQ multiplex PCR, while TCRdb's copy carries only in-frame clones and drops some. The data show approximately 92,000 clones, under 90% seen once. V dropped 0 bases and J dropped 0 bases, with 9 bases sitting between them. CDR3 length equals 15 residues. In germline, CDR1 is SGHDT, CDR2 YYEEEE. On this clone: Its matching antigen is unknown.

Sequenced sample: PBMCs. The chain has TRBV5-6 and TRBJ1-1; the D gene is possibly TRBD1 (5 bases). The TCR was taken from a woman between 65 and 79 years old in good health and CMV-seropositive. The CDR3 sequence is CASSLEPDMNTEAFF. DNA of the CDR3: TGTGCCAGCAGCTTGGAGCCGGACATGAACACTGAAGCTTTCTTT.